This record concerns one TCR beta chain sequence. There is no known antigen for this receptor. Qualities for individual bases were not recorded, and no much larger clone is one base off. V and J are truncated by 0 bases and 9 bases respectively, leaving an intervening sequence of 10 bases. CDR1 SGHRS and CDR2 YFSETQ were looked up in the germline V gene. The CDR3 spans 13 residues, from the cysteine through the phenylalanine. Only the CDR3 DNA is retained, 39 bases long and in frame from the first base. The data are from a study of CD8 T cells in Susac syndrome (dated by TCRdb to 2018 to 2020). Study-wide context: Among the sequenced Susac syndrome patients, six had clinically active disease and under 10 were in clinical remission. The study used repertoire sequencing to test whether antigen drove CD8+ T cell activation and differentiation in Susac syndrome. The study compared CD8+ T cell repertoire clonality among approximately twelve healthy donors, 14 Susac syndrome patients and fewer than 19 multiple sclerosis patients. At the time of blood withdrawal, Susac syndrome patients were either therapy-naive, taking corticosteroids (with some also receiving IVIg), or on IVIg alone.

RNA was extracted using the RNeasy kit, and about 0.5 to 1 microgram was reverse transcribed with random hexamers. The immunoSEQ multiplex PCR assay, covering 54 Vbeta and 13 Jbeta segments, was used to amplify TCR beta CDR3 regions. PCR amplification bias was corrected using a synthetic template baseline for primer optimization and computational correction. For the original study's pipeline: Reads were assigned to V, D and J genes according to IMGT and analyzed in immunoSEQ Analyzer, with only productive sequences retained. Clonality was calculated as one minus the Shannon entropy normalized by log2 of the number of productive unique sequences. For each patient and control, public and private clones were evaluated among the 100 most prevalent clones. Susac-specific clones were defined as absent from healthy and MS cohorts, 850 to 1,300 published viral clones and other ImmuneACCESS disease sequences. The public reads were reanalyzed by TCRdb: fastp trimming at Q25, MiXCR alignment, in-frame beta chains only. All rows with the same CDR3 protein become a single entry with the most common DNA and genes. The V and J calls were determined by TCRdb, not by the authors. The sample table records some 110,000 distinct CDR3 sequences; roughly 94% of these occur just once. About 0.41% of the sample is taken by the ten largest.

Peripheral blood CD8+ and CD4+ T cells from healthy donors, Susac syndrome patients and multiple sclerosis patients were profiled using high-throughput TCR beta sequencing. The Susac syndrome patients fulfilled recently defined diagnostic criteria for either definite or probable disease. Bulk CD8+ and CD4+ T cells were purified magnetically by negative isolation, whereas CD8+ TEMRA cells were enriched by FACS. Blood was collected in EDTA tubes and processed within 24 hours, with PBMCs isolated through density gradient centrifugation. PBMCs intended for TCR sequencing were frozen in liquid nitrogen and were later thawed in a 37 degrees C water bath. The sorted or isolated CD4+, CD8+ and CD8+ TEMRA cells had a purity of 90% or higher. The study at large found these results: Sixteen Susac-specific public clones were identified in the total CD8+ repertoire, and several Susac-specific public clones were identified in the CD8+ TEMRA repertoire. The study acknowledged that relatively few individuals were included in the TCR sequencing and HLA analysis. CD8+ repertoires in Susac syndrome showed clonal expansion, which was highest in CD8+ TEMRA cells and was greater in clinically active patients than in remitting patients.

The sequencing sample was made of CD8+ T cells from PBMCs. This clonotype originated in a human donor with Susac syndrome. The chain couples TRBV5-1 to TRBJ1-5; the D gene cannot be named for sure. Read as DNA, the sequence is TGCGCCAGCAGCTTGGGGGGAGGTTGGCCCCAGCATTTT. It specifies CASSLGGGWPQHF.